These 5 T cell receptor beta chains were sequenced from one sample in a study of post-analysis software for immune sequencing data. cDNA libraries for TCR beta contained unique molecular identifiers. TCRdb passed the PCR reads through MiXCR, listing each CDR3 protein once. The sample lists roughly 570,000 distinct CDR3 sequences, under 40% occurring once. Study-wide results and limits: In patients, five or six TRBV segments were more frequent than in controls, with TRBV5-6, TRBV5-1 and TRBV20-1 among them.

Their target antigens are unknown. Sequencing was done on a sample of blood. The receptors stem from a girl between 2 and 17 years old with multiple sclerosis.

The CDR3 here is CASSPRAATNEKLFF. The CDR3 DNA reads as TGCGCCAGCAGCCCTCGGGCAGCAACTAATGAAAAACTGTTTTTT. The chain couples TRBV5-1 to TRBJ1-4; D is unresolved. Trimming left V 4 bases short and J 0 bases short, with 10 bases between. The CDR3 extends over 15 amino acids. Germline CDR1 SGHRS, CDR2 YFSETQ. The full variable domain, in which reference TRBV5-1 and TRBJ1-4 provide the parts outside the CDR3, is KAGVTQTPRYLIKTRGQQVTLSCSPISGHRSVSWYQQTPGQGLQFLFEYFSETQRNKGNFPGRFSGRQFSNSRSEMNVSTLELGDSALYLCASSPRAATNEKLFFGSGTQLSVL.

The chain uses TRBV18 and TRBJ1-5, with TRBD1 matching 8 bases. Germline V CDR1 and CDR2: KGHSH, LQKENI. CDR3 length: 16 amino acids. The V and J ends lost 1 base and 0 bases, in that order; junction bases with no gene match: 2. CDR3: CASSPRGQASNQPQHF. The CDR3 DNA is TGTGCCAGCTCACCACGGGGACAGGCTAGCAATCAGCCCCAGCATTTT.

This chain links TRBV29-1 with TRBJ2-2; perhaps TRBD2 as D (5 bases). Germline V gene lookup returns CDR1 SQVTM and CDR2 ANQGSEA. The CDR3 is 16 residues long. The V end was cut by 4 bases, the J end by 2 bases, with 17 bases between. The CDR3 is CSVVPGIGLNTGELFF. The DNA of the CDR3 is TGCAGCGTTGTCCCCGGCATAGGACTCAACACCGGGGAGCTGTTTTTT.

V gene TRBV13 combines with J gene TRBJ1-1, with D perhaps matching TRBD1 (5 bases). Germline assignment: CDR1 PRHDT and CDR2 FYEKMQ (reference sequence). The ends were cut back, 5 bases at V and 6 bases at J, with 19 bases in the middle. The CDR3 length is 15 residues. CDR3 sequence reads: CASSQGTGGLPEAFF. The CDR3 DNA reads TGTGCCAGCAGCCAAGGGACCGGGGGTCTCCCTGAAGCTTTCTTT. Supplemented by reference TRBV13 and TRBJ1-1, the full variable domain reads AAGVIQSPRHLIKEKRETATLKCYPIPRHDTVYWYQQGPGQDPQFLISFYEKMQSDKGSIPDRFSAQQFSDYHSELNMSSLELGDSALYFCASSQGTGGLPEAFFGQGTRLTVV.

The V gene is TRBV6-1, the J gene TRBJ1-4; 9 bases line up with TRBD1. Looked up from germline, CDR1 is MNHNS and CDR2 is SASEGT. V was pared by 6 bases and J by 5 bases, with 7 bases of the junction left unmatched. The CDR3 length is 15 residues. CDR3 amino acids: CASSAVGTGNEKLFF. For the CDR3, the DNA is TGTGCCAGCAGCGCCGTCGGGACAGGGAATGAAAAACTGTTTTTT.